A selection of T cell receptor beta chains follows, all from one sample in a study of T cell responses to AZD1222 COVID-19 vaccine. The protocol was immunoSEQ multiplex PCR, while the TCRdb copy is restricted to in-frame clones and leaves out a portion. The table lists 120,000 to 150,000 clones, approximately 85% of them singletons, with roughly 4.5% in the top ten. The source was peripheral blood, collected on day 0 of MenACWY control vaccination. The receptors were sampled from an adult in good health. CDR3s include the opening cysteine and the closing phenylalanine or tryptophan. Each record gives: clone size, D gene, J gene, V gene, CDR3 DNA, CDR3 protein. A D gene is named only where the DNA matches it firmly. Clone size appears in some rows only: once, few, many, or a class for an expanded clone.

. | . | TRBJ2-1 | TRBV7-3 | TGTGCCAGCAGCTTCGTAGGGACGAGTTCCAATGAGCAGTTCTTC | CASSFVGTSSNEQFF
. | . | TRBJ1-4 | TRBV6-6 | TGTGCCAGCAGTTCGCAGGGAAGCGAAAAACTGTTTTTT | CASSSQGSEKLFF
. | . | TRBJ1-6 | TRBV28 | TGTGCCAGCAGTTTGAGTAATTCACCCCTCCACTTT | CASSLSNSPLHF
. | TRBD1 | TRBJ2-1 | TRBV4-2 | TGTGCCAGCAGCCAAGATGGGACAGCTATCAAATACAATGAGCAGTTCTTC | CASSQDGTAIKYNEQFF
. | TRBD2 | TRBJ2-2 | TRBV3-1/TRBV3-2 | TGTGCCAGCAGCCAAGATCGCCTAGCGGGGGGGCCCCACGGGGAGCTGTTTTTT | CASSQDRLAGGPHGELFF
once | . | TRBJ1-1 | TRBV23-1 | TGCGCCAGCAGTCAATTCAGGCTGGGGAACACTGAAGCTTTCTTT | CASSQFRLGNTEAFF
. | TRBD1 | TRBJ1-2 | TRBV11-2 | TGTGCCAGCAGCGAAACCGGGACAGGGGGCGTTGGCTACACCTTC | CASSETGTGGVGYTF
. | . | TRBJ2-5 | TRBV29-1 | TGCAGCGTTGAAGTACAGAACCAAGAGACCCAGTACTTC | CSVEVQNQETQYF
. | TRBD2 | TRBJ2-7 | TRBV29-1 | TGCAGCGTTTTACTAGCGGGGTCGTTCTACGAGCAGTACTTC | CSVLLAGSFYEQYF
. | . | TRBJ1-1 | TRBV2 | TGTGCCAGCAGTGGTCGGGGGTCTGAAGCTTTCTTT | CASSGRGSEAFF
. | TRBD1 | TRBJ1-2 | TRBV6-5 | TGTGCCAACCTGGACAGGGCGAGCTATGGCTACACCTTC | CANLDRASYGYTF
. | TRBD2 | TRBJ2-1 | TRBV9 | TGTGCCAGCAGCGTAGGTACTAGCGGGGGTAATGAGCAGTTCTTC | CASSVGTSGGNEQFF
. | . | TRBJ1-1 | TRBV19 | TGTGCCAGTACCCCCCCGGGGACAAAGAACACTGAAGCTTTCTTT | CASTPPGTKNTEAFF
. | . | TRBJ1-5 | TRBV2 | TGTGCCTCCCTGGGGGAAAGCAATCAGCCCCAGCATTTT | CASLGESNQPQHF
. | TRBD1 | TRBJ2-3 | TRBV29-1 | TGCAGCGTTGACCGGGACAGCCTCACAGATACGCAGTATTTT | CSVDRDSLTDTQYF
. | TRBD2 | TRBJ2-2 | TRBV5-1 | TGCGCCAGCAGCACCCGGACTAGCGGGGTCGGGGAGCTGTTTTTT | CASSTRTSGVGELFF
. | TRBD2 | TRBJ2-2 | TRBV7-8 | TGTGCCCAGCGGGACCCCACCGGGGAGCTGTTTTTT | CAQRDPTGELFF
few | TRBD2 | TRBJ2-1 | TRBV19 | TGTGCCAGTAGTGTGCCGGGACTAGCACCAGGCCCGAATGTGAATGAGCAGTTCTTC | CASSVPGLAPGPNVNEQFF
. | TRBD1 | TRBJ2-7 | TRBV5-5 | TGTGCCAGCAGCTGGGGACAGGGGGCCTACGAGCAGTACTTC | CASSWGQGAYEQYF
. | . | TRBJ2-2 | TRBV6-4 | TGTGCCAGCAGTGCCGGCTCGGCCGGGGAGCTGTTTTTT | CASSAGSAGELFF
. | . | TRBJ2-7 | TRBV5-1 | TGCGCCAGCAGCTTGGAGGGACCAGCCTACGAGCAGTACTTC | CASSLEGPAYEQYF
. | TRBD2 | TRBJ2-5 | TRBV18 | TGTGCCAGCTCACCACCGGGGAGGGGAATCCAAGAGACCCAGTACTTC | CASSPPGRGIQETQYF
. | . | TRBJ1-5 | TRBV7-3 | TGTGCCAGCAGCTTAACGAGTGGGGACCCCCAGCATTTT | CASSLTSGDPQHF
few | . | TRBJ2-7 | TRBV29-1 | TGCAGCGTTCAACCCCTGGGAGCCTACGAGCAGTACTTC | CSVQPLGAYEQYF
. | TRBD1 | TRBJ1-5 | TRBV4-1 | TGCGCCAGCAGCCAGGGACAGGCGACCAATCAGCCCCAGCATTTT | CASSQGQATNQPQHF
once | TRBD2 | TRBJ2-3 | TRBV5-1 | TGCGCCAGCAGCCCTAATAGCGGGAGTAGCACAGATACGCAGTATTTT | CASSPNSGSSTDTQYF
. | TRBD2 | TRBJ2-1 | TRBV5-6 | TGTGCCAGCAGTGGGGTAGCGGGGTCCTACAATGAGCAGTTCTTC | CASSGVAGSYNEQFF
. | . | TRBJ1-4 | TRBV30 | TGTGCCTGGAGTCTGGGACTAGGCGGAAAACTGTTTTTT | CAWSLGLGGKLFF
. | TRBD1 | TRBJ1-2 | TRBV5-5 | TGTGCCAGCAGCCCGACCGGACAGGGAGCTTATGGCTACACCTTC | CASSPTGQGAYGYTF
. | . | TRBJ2-5 | TRBV5-1 | TGCGCCAGCAGCTTGGGGAATTCGGAGACCCAGTACTTC | CASSLGNSETQYF
once | . | TRBJ1-5 | TRBV5-1 | TGCGCCAGCAGCTTGGCCGGCAGGCCCGATCAGCCCCAGCATTTT | CASSLAGRPDQPQHF
. | . | TRBJ1-5 | TRBV7-2 | TGTGCCAGCAGCTTAAGGGGCGGCAATCAGCCCCAGCATTTT | CASSLRGGNQPQHF
. | TRBD1 | TRBJ1-1 | TRBV29-1 | TGCAGCGTTGGAGGACAGGGGGAAGCTTTCTTT | CSVGGQGEAFF
. | . | TRBJ1-2 | TRBV5-1 | TGCGCCAGCAGCTTATCGGCAAGCAACTATGGCTACACCTTC | CASSLSASNYGYTF
. | TRBD1 | TRBJ1-4 | TRBV19 | TGTGCCAGTAGTATTAAGGGGGCAGGTACTAATGAAAAACTGTTTTTT | CASSIKGAGTNEKLFF
. | TRBD1 | TRBJ2-7 | TRBV12-3/TRBV12-4 | TGTGCCAGCAGCGAGGGACAGACCTACGAGCAGTACTTC | CASSEGQTYEQYF